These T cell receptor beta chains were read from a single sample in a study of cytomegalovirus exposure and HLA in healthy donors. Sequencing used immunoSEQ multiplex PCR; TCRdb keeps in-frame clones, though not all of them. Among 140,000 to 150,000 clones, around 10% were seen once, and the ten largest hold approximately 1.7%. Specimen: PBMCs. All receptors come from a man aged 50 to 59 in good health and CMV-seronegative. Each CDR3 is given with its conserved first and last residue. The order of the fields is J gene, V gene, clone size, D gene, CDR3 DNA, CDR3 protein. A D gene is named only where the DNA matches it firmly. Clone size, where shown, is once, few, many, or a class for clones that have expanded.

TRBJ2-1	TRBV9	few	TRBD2	TGTGCCAGCAGCGTAGGGCTAGCGGGAGGGAGCTCCTACAATGAGCAGTTCTTC	CASSVGLAGGSSYNEQFF
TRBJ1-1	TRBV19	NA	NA	TGTGCCAGTAGTATTGGGGGGGGAAATACTGAAGCTTTCTTT	CASSIGGGNTEAFF
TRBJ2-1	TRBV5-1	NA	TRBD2	TGCGCCAGCAGCTTTGCGGGGGAAACCTACAATGAGCAGTTCTTC	CASSFAGETYNEQFF
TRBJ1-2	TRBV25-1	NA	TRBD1	TGTGCCAGCAGTGGGGGGACAGGCCGGGGAATCAATGGCTACACCTTC	CASSGGTGRGINGYTF
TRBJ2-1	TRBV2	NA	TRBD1	TGTGCCAGCAGTGTGCCCCCAGGGGGTAGCTCCTACAATGAGCAGTTCTTC	CASSVPPGGSSYNEQFF
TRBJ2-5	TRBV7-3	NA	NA	TGTGCCAGCAGCTTAACGGGCAGGGAACACCAAGAGACCCAGTACTTC	CASSLTGREHQETQYF
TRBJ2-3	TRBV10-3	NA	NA	TGTGCCATCAGGGAGGGGGGGGGCACAGATACGCAGTATTTT	CAIREGGGTDTQYF
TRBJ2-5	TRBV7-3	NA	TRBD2	TGTGCCAGCAGCTTAAGGCGGGAGGGCGGCCGGGAGACCCAGTACTTC	CASSLRREGGRETQYF
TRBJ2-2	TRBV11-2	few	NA	TGTGCCAGCAGCACCCGGAGACCCGGGTGGGCCGGGGAGCTGTTTTTT	CASSTRRPGWAGELFF
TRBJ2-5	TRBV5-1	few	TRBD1	TGCGCCAGCGGATCAGAAGGACAGGGGCGGGTCGAGACCCAGTACTTC	CASGSEGQGRVETQYF
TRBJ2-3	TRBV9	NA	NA	TGTGCCAGCAGCGACAGGGTGAGCACAGATACGCAGTATTTT	CASSDRVSTDTQYF
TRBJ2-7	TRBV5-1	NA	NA	TGCGCCAGCAGCCCTTCGGACAGTGGAAGCTCCTACGAGCAGTACTTC	CASSPSDSGSSYEQYF
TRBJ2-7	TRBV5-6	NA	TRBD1	TGTGCCAGCAAATTTGGGCCGACAGGGAGACCTTACGAGCAGTACTTC	CASKFGPTGRPYEQYF
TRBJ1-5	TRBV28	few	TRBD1	TGTGCCAGCAGTCGGGACAGTGTAAGGAATCAGCCCCAGCATTTT	CASSRDSVRNQPQHF
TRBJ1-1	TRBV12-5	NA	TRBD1	TGTGCTAGTGGTTTTGGACAGGGGACCACTGAAGCTTTCTTT	CASGFGQGTTEAFF
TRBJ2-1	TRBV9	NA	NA	TGTGCCAGCAGCGTAGCCCCGAGCTCCTACAATGAGCAGTTCTTC	CASSVAPSSYNEQFF
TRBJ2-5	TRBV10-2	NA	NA	TGCGCCAGCAGTGAACTAGGGGAGACCCAGTACTTC	CASSELGETQYF
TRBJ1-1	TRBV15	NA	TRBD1	TGTGCCACCAGCGTAGATGAGCGACAGGGGGCTACGAACACTGAAGCTTTCTTT	CATSVDERQGATNTEAFF
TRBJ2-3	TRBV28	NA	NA	TGTGCCAGCAGTTTATCAGGGTTAGGAGGCACAGATACGCAGTATTTT	CASSLSGLGGTDTQYF
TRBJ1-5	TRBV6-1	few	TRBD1	TGTGCCAGCAGGGGACAGGGAAAAAGTCAGCCCCAGCATTTT	CASRGQGKSQPQHF
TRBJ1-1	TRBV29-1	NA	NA	TGCAGCGTTCACCAGCCGACAGGCCTGGAGGCTGAAGCTTTCTTT	CSVHQPTGLEAEAFF
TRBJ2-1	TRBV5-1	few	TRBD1	TGCGCCAGCAGCCGTGGACAGGGTGCAGGCAATGAGCAGTTCTTC	CASSRGQGAGNEQFF
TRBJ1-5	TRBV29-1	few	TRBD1	TGCAGCGTTGGACAGGGCGATCAGCCCCAGCATTTT	CSVGQGDQPQHF
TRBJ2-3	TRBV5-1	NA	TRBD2	TGCGCCAGCAGCCTACCAGGGACTAGCGGGGGGAGCACAGATACGCAGTATTTT	CASSLPGTSGGSTDTQYF
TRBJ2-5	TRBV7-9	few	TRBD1	TGTGCCAGCAGCTTAGGGGACAGGCCACCAGAGACCCAGTACTTC	CASSLGDRPPETQYF
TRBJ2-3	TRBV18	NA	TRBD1	TGTGCCAGCTCACCAGGGACAGGGAGCCCCACAGATACGCAGTATTTT	CASSPGTGSPTDTQYF